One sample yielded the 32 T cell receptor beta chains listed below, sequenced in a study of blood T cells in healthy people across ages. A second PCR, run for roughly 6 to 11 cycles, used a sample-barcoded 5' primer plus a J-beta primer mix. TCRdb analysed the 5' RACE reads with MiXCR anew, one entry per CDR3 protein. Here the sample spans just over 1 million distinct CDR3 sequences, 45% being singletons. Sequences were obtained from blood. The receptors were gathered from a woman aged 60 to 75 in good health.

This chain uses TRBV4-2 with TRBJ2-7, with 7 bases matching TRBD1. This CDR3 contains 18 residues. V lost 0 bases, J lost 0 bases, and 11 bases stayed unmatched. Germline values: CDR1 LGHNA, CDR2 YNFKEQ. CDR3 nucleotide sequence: TGTGCCAGCAGCCAAGATTTAGGTCTCGGACAGGACTCCTACGAGCAGTACTTC. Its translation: CASSQDLGLGQDSYEQYF.

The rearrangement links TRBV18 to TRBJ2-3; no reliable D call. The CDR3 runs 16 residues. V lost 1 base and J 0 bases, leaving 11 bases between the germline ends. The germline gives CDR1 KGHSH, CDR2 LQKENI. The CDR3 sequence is CASSPRGKDSTDTQYF. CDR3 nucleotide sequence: TGTGCCAGCTCACCACGGGGAAAGGACAGCACAGATACGCAGTATTTT.

CDR3 loop: CASSSTSLLPQPSNYGYTF. The CDR3 DNA follows: TGTGCCAGCAGTTCGACCAGTCTTTTGCCACAACCATCTAACTATGGCTACACCTTC. V usage is TRBV12-3 or TRBV12-4 and J usage is TRBJ1-2; D is unresolved. The CDR3 covers 19 residues. Trimming shortened V by 4 bases and J by 0 bases, and 24 bases separated the two germline ends.

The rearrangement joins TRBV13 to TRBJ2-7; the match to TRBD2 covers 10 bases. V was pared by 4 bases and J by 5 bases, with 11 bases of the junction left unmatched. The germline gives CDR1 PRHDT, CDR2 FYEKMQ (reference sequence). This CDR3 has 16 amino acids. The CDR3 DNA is TGTGCCAGCAGCTCCCTTCTAGCGGGAGTTTCCCACGAGCAGTACTTC. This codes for CASSSLLAGVSHEQYF.

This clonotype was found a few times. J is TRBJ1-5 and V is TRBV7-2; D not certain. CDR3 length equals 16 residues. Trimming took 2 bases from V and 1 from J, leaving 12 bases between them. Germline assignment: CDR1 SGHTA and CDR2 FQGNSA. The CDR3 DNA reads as TGTGCCAGCAGCTTAAGGGCAGGTTCAAGCAATCAGCCCCAGCATTTT. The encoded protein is CASSLRAGSSNQPQHF.

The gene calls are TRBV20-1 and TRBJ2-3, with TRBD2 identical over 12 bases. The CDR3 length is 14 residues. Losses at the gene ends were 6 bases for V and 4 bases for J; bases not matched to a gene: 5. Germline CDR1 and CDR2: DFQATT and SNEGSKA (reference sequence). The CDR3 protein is CSAATSGRADTQYF. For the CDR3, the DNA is TGCAGTGCCGCGACTAGCGGGAGAGCAGATACGCAGTATTTT.

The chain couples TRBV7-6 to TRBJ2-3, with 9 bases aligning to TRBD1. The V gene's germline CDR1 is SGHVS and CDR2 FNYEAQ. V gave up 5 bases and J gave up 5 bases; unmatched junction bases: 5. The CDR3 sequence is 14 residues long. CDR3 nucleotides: TGTGCCAGCAGCCAGCGACAGGGGGGAGATACGCAGTATTTT. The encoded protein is CASSQRQGGDTQYF.

CDR3 DNA: TGTGCCAGCAGCCCCCGGACTGGCTCGAACCAAGAGACCCAGTACTTC. Translation: CASSPRTGSNQETQYF. V gene TRBV4-2 combines with J gene TRBJ2-5; D may be TRBD2 (5 bases). This CDR3 contains 16 residues. Trimming cost V 4 bases and J 0 bases, with 15 bases left between them. Germline assignment: CDR1 LGHNA and CDR2 YNFKEQ.

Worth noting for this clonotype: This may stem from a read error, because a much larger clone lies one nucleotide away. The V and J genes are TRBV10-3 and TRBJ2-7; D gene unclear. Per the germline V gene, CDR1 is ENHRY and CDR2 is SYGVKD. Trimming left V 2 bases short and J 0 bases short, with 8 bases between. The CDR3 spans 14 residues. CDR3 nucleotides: TGTGCCATCAGTGAGCTTCACAGCTCCTACGAGCAGTACTTC. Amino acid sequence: CAISELHSSYEQYF.

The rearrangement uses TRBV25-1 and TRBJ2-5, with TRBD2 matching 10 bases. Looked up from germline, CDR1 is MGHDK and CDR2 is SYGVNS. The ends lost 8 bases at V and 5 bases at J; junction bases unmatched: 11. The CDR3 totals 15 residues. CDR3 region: CASASLAGVGETQYF. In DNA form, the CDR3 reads TGTGCCAGCGCCTCCCTAGCGGGAGTTGGTGAGACCCAGTACTTC.

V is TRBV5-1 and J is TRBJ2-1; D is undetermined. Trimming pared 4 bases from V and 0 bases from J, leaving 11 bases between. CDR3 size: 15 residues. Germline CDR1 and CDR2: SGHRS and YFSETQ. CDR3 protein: CASSESATSYNEQFF. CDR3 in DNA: TGCGCCAGCAGCGAAAGCGCGACCTCCTACAATGAGCAGTTCTTC.

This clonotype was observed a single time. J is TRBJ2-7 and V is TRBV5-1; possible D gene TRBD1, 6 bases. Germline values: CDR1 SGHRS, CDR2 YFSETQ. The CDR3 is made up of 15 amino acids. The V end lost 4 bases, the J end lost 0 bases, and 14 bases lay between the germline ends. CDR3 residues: CASSGAGTHSYEQYF. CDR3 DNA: TGCGCCAGCAGCGGAGCCGGGACACACTCCTACGAGCAGTACTTC.

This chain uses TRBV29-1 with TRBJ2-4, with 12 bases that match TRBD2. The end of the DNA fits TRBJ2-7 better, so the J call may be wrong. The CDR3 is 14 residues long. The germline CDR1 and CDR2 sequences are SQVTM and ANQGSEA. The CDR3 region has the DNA TGCAGCGTTGGGATACTAGCGGGAGGTTCCGAGCAGTACTTC. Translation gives CSVGILAGGSEQYF.

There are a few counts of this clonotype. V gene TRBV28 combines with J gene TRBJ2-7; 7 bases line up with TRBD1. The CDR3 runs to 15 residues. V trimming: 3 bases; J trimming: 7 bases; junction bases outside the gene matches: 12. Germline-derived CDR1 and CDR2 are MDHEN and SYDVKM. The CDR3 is CASSLVDRSSGEQYF. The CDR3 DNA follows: TGTGCCAGCAGTTTGGTGGACAGGAGTTCGGGAGAGCAGTACTTC.

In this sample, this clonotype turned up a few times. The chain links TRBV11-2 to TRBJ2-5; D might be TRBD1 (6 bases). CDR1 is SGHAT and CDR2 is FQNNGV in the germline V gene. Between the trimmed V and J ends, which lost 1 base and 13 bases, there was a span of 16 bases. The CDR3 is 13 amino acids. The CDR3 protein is CASSLGQGPLPYF. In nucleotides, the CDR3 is TGTGCCAGCAGCTTAGGTCAGGGGCCCCTGCCGTACTTC.

Here the CDR3 reads CASILGQGDVYGYTF. Written as DNA, the CDR3 is TGTGCCAGCATCCTCGGACAGGGTGATGTCTATGGCTACACCTTC. This sequence joins TRBV19 and TRBJ1-2; 8 bases fit TRBD1. Germline CDR1 and CDR2: LNHDA and SQIVND (reference sequence). With 9 bases clipped from V and 4 bases from J, the junction kept 13 bases outside the gene matches. The CDR3 extends over 15 amino acids.

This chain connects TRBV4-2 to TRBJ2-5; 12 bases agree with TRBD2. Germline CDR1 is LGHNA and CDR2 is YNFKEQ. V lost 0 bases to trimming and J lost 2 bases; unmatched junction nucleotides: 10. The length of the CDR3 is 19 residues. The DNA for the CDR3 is TGTGCCAGCAGCCAAGAAAGTCTAGCGGGAGGGCCTTCACAAGAGACCCAGTACTTC. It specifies CASSQESLAGGPSQETQYF.

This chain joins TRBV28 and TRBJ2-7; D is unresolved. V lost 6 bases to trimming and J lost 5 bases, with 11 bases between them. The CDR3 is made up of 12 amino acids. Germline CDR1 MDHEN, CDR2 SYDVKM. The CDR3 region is CASRRSIHEQYF. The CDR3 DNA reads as TGTGCCAGCAGGAGGAGTATCCACGAGCAGTACTTC.

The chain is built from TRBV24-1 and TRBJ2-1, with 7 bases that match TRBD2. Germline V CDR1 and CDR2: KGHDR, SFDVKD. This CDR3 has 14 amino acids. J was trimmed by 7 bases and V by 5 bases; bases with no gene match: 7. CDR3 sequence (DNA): TGTGCCACCAGTGCGGGACTACCTTCTAATGAGCAGTTCTTC. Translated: CATSAGLPSNEQFF.

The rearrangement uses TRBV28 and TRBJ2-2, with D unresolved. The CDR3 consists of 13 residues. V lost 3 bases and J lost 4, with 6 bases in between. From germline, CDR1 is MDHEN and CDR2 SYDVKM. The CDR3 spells CASSFTGTGELFF. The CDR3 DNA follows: TGTGCCAGCAGTTTCACTGGCACCGGGGAGCTGTTTTTT. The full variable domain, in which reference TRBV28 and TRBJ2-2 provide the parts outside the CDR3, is DVKVTQSSRYLVKRTGEKVFLECVQDMDHENMFWYRQDPGLGLRLIYFSYDVKMKEKGDIPEGYSVSREKKERFSLILESASTNQTSMYLCASSFTGTGELFFGEGSRLTVL.

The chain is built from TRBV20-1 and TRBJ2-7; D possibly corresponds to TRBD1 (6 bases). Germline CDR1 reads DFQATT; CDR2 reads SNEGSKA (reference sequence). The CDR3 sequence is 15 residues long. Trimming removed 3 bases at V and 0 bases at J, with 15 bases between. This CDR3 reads CSASLQGRGSYEQYF. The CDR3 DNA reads TGCAGTGCTAGCCTACAGGGACGGGGCTCCTACGAGCAGTACTTC.

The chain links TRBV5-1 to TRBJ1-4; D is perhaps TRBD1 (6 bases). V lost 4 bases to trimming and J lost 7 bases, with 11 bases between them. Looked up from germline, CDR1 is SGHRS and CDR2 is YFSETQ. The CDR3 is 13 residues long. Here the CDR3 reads CASSTGGGEKLFF. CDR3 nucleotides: TGCGCCAGCAGCACCGGGGGCGGTGAAAAACTGTTTTTT.

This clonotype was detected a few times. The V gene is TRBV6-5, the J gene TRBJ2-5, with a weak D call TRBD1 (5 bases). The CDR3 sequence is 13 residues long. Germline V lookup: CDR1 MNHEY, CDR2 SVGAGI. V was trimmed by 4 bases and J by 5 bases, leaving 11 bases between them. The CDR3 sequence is CASSLWTRETQYF. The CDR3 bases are TGTGCCAGCAGTTTGTGGACAAGGGAGACCCAGTACTTC.

In DNA, the CDR3 is TGTGCCAGCAGTGACGTTGGCAGTCTTTATGGCTACACCTTC. It codes for CASSDVGSLYGYTF. The rearrangement uses TRBV6-6 and TRBJ1-2, with D unclear. This CDR3 region has 14 residues. The germline V gene encodes CDR1 MNHNY and CDR2 SVGAGI (reference sequence). Trimming removed 5 bases from V and 5 bases from J, with 15 bases in between.

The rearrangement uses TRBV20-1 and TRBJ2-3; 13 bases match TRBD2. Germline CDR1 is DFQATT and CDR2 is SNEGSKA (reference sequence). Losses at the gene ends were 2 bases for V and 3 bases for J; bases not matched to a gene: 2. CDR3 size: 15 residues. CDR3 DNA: TGCAGTGCTAGACCGGGACTAGCGGGGACAGATACGCAGTATTTT. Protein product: CSARPGLAGTDTQYF.

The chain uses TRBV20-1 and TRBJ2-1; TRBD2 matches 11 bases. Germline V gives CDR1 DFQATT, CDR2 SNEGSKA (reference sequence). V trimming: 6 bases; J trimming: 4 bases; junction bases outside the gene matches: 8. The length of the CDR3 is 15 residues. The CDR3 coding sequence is TGCAGTGCGTCCGGGGCTAGCGGGGGGTACAATGAGCAGTTCTTC. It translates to CSASGASGGYNEQFF.

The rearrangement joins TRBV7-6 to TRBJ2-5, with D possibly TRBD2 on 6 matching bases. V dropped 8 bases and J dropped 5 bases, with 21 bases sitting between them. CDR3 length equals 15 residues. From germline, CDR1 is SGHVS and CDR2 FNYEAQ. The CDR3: CASRELAGRQETQYF. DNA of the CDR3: TGTGCCAGCCGCGAATTGGCGGGGCGCCAGGAGACCCAGTACTTC.

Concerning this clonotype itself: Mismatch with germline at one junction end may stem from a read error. The CDR3 loop is CASSPTPDMNTEAFF. CDR3 DNA: TGTGCCAGCTCACCAACCCCGGACATGAACACTGAGGCTTTCTTT. The chain couples TRBV18 to TRBJ1-1, with D maybe TRBD1 (5 bases). CDR1 and CDR2 (germline): KGHSH, LQKENI. This CDR3 has 15 residues.

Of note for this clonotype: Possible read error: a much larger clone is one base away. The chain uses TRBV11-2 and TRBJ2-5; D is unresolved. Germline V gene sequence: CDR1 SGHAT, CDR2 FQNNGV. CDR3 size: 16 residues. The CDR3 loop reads CTSSLVSGRPRETQYF. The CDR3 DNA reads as TGTACCAGCAGCTTAGTGTCCGGGCGGCCTCGAGAGACCCAGTACTTC.

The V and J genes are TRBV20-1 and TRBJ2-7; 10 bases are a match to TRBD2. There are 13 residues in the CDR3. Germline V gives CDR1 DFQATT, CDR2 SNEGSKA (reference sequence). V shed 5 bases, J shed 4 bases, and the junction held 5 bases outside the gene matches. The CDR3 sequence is CSALAGASYEQYF. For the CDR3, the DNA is TGCAGTGCTCTAGCGGGAGCGTCTTACGAGCAGTACTTC.

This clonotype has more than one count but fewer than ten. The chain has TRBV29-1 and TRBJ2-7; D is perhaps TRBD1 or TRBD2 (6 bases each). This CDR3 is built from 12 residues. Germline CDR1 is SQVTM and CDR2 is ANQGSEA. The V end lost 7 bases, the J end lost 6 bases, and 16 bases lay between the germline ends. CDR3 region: CSGGDMRGEQYF. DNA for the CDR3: TGCAGCGGGGGGGACATGAGGGGCGAGCAGTACTTC.

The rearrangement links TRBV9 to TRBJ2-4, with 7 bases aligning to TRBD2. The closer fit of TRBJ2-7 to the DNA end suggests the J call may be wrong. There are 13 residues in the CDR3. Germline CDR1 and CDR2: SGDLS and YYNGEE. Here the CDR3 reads CASSVGEGLEQYF. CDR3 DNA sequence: TGTGCCAGCAGCGTAGGGGAGGGGCTCGAGCAGTACTTC.